This T cell receptor (beta chain) appears in the sequencing data of a study of regulatory T cells in long-lasting Graves disease. With iRepertoire HTBI primers and Arm-PCR of CDR3 regions, TCR beta libraries were built. MiXCR, applied by TCRdb to the multiplex PCR reads, yields one record per CDR3 protein. The data contain hundreds of thousands of distinct CDR3 sequences, approximately 16% of them singletons. As for time point: newly diagnosed GD, antithyroid drugs for less than 3 months. Isolated PBMC RNA provided the starting material for the TCR library. This clonotype was counted many times. CDR3 length equals 13 residues. The V end lost 5 bases, the J end lost 10 bases, and 15 bases lay between the germline ends. Germline V CDR1 and CDR2: SGHTA, FQGTGA. Separately, the same data were catalogued under a study of T cells in Graves' hyperthyroidism and ophthalmopathy.

Specimen: peripheral blood mononuclear cells (PBMCs), collected at new diagnosis, from a patient treated with antithyroid drugs. This receptor was obtained from a man between 40 and 49 years old with Graves disease. The V call is TRBV7-3, the J call TRBJ2-1; possibly TRBD2 for D (5 bases). The CDR3 is CASSRAGKGEQFF. DNA of the CDR3: TGTGCCAGCAGCCGGGCCGGGAAAGGCGAGCAGTTCTTC.